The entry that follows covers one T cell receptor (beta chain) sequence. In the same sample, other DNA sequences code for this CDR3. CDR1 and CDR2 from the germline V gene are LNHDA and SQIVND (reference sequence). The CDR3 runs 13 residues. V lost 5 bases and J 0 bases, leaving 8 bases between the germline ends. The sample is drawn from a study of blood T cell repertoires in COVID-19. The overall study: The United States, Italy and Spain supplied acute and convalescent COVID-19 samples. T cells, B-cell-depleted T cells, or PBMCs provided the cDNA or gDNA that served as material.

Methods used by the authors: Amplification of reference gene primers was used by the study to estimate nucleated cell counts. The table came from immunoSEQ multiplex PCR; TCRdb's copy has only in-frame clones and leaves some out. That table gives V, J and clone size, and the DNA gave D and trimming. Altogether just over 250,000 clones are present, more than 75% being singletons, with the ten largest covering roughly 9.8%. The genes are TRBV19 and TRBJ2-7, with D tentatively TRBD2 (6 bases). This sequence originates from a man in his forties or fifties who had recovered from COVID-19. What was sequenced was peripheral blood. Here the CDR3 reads CASSPGSSYEQYF. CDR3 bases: TGTGCCAGTAGTCCCGGGAGCTCCTACGAGCAGTACTTC.